This T cell receptor (beta chain) was captured by sequencing in a study of T cell responses to AZD1222 COVID-19 vaccine. Findings and caveats of the study: White British donors predominated, females outnumbered males, and clonal diversity was possibly underestimated. Unmutated variant regions are reportedly the target of nearly half of TCRs that are spike-specific. Spike-wide vaccine-associated CD4 TCRs dominated at 160-218 and 743-854.

Turning to this clone: Its cognate antigen is unknown.

Repertoires were generated with immunoSEQ multiplex PCR, while TCRdb's copy carries only in-frame clones and drops some. The sample has 110,000 to 150,000 clones; about 93% are singletons. The TCR originated in an adult in good health. This specimen was peripheral blood, taken on day 0 of AZD1222 vaccination.

CDR3 DNA sequence: TGTGCCAGCTCACCACTGGGACAGGGCTCCGATGAGCAGTTCTTC. Translation: CASSPLGQGSDEQFF. The rearrangement uses TRBV18 and TRBJ2-1; 9 nucleotides match TRBD1. Germline assignment: CDR1 KGHSH and CDR2 LQKENI. This CDR3 is 15 amino acids long. The ends lost 1 base at V and 8 bases at J; junction bases unmatched: 6.